One and the same sample provided the 22 T cell receptor beta chains below, sequenced in a study of PD-1 blockade in classical Hodgkin lymphoma. Here immunoSEQ multiplex PCR was the method, and the copy in TCRdb shows in-frame clones only, minus some. Altogether over 9,000 clones are present, approximately 81% being singletons, with the ten largest covering approximately 35%. Patients all relapsed after autologous stem cell transplantation, and there was variation in brentuximab vedotin exposure. This specimen consisted of peripheral blood mononuclear cells (PBMCs), obtained at baseline. These receptors originate from a human donor with classical Hodgkin lymphoma.

In this sample, this clone turned up once. The chain uses TRBV7-3 and TRBJ1-6; 9 bases align to TRBD1. Germline CDR1 SGHTA, CDR2 FQGTGA. V was pared by 2 bases and J by 10 bases, with 6 bases of the junction left unmatched. The CDR3 runs to 15 residues. The CDR3 nucleotides read TGTGCCAGCAGCTTAGAGGGACAGGGAGGCTCACCCCTCCACTTT. Its translation: CASSLEGQGGSPLHF. The variable domain in full, with the rest retrieved from reference TRBV7-3 and TRBJ1-6, is GAGVSQTPSNKVTEKGKYVELRCDPISGHTALYWYRQSLGQGPEFLIYFQGTGAADDSGLPNDRFFAVRPEGSVSTLKIQRTERGDSAVYLCASSLEGQGGSPLHFGNGTRLTVT.

The chain combines TRBV11-1 with TRBJ1-2; maybe TRBD1 (5 bases). CDR3 length equals 13 residues. Trimming took off 5 bases at V and 3 bases at J, with 10 bases between the two ends. CDR1 is SGHAT, CDR2 FQDESV, per germline (reference sequence). CDR3 bases: TGTGCCAGCAGCCCCGGGACCCACTATGGCTACACCTTC. It specifies CASSPGTHYGYTF. Drawing the rest from reference TRBV11-1 and TRBJ1-2, the complete variable domain is EAEVAQSPRYKITEKSQAVAFWCDPISGHATLYWYRQILGQGPELLVQFQDESVVDDSQLPKDRFSAERLKGVDSTLKIQPAELGDSAMYLCASSPGTHYGYTFGSGTRLTVV.

The genes are TRBV30 and TRBJ2-3; 11 bases are shared with TRBD2. Germline V CDR1 and CDR2: GTSNPN, SVGIG (reference sequence). The length of the CDR3 is 15 residues. V was clipped by 2 bases and J by 4 bases; unmatched bases: 5. DNA for the CDR3: TGTGCCTGGAGTTATAGCGGGGGGGCCCCAGATACGCAGTATTTT. Translated: CAWSYSGGAPDTQYF. Drawing the rest from reference TRBV30 and TRBJ2-3, the complete variable domain is SQTIHQWPATLVQPVGSPLSLECTVEGTSNPNLYWYRQAAGRGLQLLFYSVGIGQISSEVPQNLSASRPQDRQFILSSKKLLLSDSGFYLCAWSYSGGAPDTQYFGPGTRLTVL.

This CDR3 is CASSLSGAGTDTQYF. In DNA, the CDR3 is TGTGCCAGCAGCTTAAGTGGGGCCGGCACAGATACGCAGTATTTT. The chain carries TRBV5-4 and TRBJ2-3; tentative D call: TRBD1 (5 bases). The germline V gene encodes CDR1 SGHNT and CDR2 YYREEE (reference sequence). The V and J ends lost 2 bases and 1 base respectively, with 11 bases between them. CDR3 length: 15 amino acids.

This chain connects TRBV27 to TRBJ2-7, with TRBD1 matching 9 bases. In germline, CDR1 is MNHEY, CDR2 SMNVEV (reference sequence). The V and J ends lost 5 bases and 3 bases, in that order; junction bases with no gene match: 5. The length of the CDR3 is 14 residues. The CDR3 loop reads CASSVGQGSYEQYF. CDR3 sequence (DNA): TGTGCCAGCAGTGTTGGACAGGGGAGCTACGAGCAGTACTTC.

This chain links TRBV6-5 with TRBJ1-4; tentatively, D is TRBD1 (6 bases). This CDR3 spans 16 amino acids. Germline V lookup: CDR1 MNHEY, CDR2 SVGAGI. V was trimmed by 2 bases and J by 0 bases, leaving 10 bases between them. The DNA for the CDR3 is TGTGCCAGCAGTTACGGACAGCCAGCAACTAATGAAAAACTGTTTTTT. Translating it yields CASSYGQPATNEKLFF.

This chain connects TRBV4-2 to TRBJ2-1; perhaps TRBD2 as D (6 bases). The CDR3 loop spans 19 amino acids. Germline assignment: CDR1 LGHNA and CDR2 YNFKEQ. The V and J ends lost 0 bases and 0 bases respectively, with 18 bases between them. CDR3 sequence reads: CASSQEPGGRGTSYNEQFF. CDR3 DNA sequence: TGTGCCAGCAGCCAAGAGCCGGGCGGGCGGGGCACCTCCTACAATGAGCAGTTCTTC.

J is TRBJ1-2 and V is TRBV5-1; TRBD1 matches 8 bases. With 1 base clipped from V and 4 bases from J, the junction kept 6 bases outside the gene matches. Germline-derived CDR1 and CDR2 are SGHRS and YFSETQ. This CDR3 spans 15 amino acids. CDR3 residues: CASSLLPGQGYGYTF. In DNA form, the CDR3 reads TGCGCCAGCAGCTTGCTCCCTGGACAGGGCTATGGCTACACCTTC. Full variable domain (rest looked up from reference TRBV5-1 and TRBJ1-2): KAGVTQTPRYLIKTRGQQVTLSCSPISGHRSVSWYQQTPGQGLQFLFEYFSETQRNKGNFPGRFSGRQFSNSRSEMNVSTLELGDSALYLCASSLLPGQGYGYTFGSGTRLTVV.

This clone was observed a few times. This chain uses TRBV7-9 with TRBJ1-2; 8 bases match TRBD1. The CDR3 contains 18 residues. Per germline, CDR1 SEHNR and CDR2 FQNEAQ (reference sequence). V lost 6 bases, J lost 4 bases, and 19 bases stayed unmatched. The CDR3: CASSSPSAAGGYGYGYTF. The CDR3 DNA sequence: TGTGCCAGCAGTTCCCCCTCGGCGGCAGGGGGCTATGGCTATGGCTACACCTTC. Supplemented by reference TRBV7-9 and TRBJ1-2, the full variable domain reads DTGVSQNPRHKITKRGQNVTFRCDPISEHNRLYWYRQTLGQGPEFLTYFQNEAQLEKSRLLSDRFSAERPKGSFSTLEIQRTEQGDSAMYLCASSSPSAAGGYGYGYTFGSGTRLTVV.

The chain uses TRBV4-2 and TRBJ2-5, with D unclear. This CDR3 is 13 amino acids long. The V end was cut by 5 bases, the J end by 4 bases, with 11 bases between. The V gene's germline CDR1 is LGHNA and CDR2 YNFKEQ. The CDR3 bases are TGTGCCAGCAGCTACCGTCCGGGAGAGACCCAGTACTTC. Translating it yields CASSYRPGETQYF.

This chain connects TRBV9 to TRBJ1-1; D unclear. Looked up from germline, CDR1 is SGDLS and CDR2 is YYNGEE. This CDR3 spans 15 amino acids. The V end lost 4 bases, the J end lost 0 bases, and 13 bases lay between the germline ends. CDR3 in DNA: TGTGCCAGCAGCCCCCGATGGTTCATGAACACTGAAGCTTTCTTT. Residues: CASSPRWFMNTEAFF.

This clone was picked up a small number of times. This sequence joins TRBV19 and TRBJ1-6; D unresolved. Deletions cut 0 bases from V and 9 bases from J, with 6 bases between. Per germline, CDR1 LNHDA and CDR2 SQIVND (reference sequence). The CDR3 loop spans 13 amino acids. CDR3 loop: CASSIDGVSPLHF. The CDR3 DNA reads as TGTGCCAGTAGTATAGACGGAGTTTCACCCCTCCACTTT.

The chain is built from TRBV6-6 and TRBJ1-3; 8 nucleotides line up with TRBD1. This CDR3 comprises 15 residues. V was clipped by 2 bases and J by 0 bases; unmatched bases: 0. In germline, CDR1 is MNHNY, CDR2 SVGAGI (reference sequence). CDR3 coding DNA: TGTGCCAGCAGTTACACAGGGGGCTCTGGAAACACCATATATTTT. Encoded protein: CASSYTGGSGNTIYF.

The chain has TRBV28 and TRBJ2-2, with D possibly being TRBD2 (5 bases). Trimming cost V 9 bases and J 4 bases, with 18 bases left between them. The CDR3 contains 15 residues. Germline CDR1 is MDHEN and CDR2 is SYDVKM. In DNA, the CDR3 is TGTGCCAGTAGAGGCGGGCCCTACGGCACCGGGGAGCTGTTTTTT. This encodes CASRGGPYGTGELFF.

The V gene is TRBV10-3, the J gene TRBJ2-1; 14 bases line up with TRBD2. CDR3 size: 16 residues. The J segment lost 4 bases and the V segment lost 5 bases, leaving 4 bases of the junction unmatched. Germline assignment: CDR1 ENHRY and CDR2 SYGVKD. In nucleotides, the CDR3 is TGTGCCATCAGTTCACGACTAGCGGGGGGGTACAATGAGCAGTTCTTC. This encodes CAISSRLAGGYNEQFF.

The chain uses TRBV6-6 and TRBJ2-7; tentative D call: TRBD1 (6 bases). This CDR3 is built from 16 residues. CDR1 MNHNY and CDR2 SVGAGI come from the germline V gene (reference sequence). The ends were cut back, 7 bases at V and 3 bases at J, with 22 bases in the middle. The CDR3 protein is CASTKIRGPTGYEQYF. In DNA, the CDR3 is TGTGCCAGCACCAAAATCAGGGGCCCCACCGGCTACGAGCAGTACTTC.

The chain couples TRBV7-9 to TRBJ2-7; D gene ambiguous. The length of the CDR3 is 13 residues. CDR1 SEHNR and CDR2 FQNEAQ come from the germline V gene (reference sequence). V lost 5 bases to trimming and J lost 6 bases, with 14 bases between them. The CDR3 DNA reads as TGTGCCAGCAGCCCTGGTGTGGGGTTCGAGCAGTACTTC. Protein: CASSPGVGFEQYF.

V usage is TRBV9 and J usage is TRBJ2-7; TRBD1 matches 9 bases. The CDR3 contains 16 residues. The germline gives CDR1 SGDLS, CDR2 YYNGEE. V gave up 1 base and J gave up 2 bases; unmatched junction bases: 7. The CDR3 reads CASSVTRQGEAYEQYF. In nucleotides, the CDR3 is TGTGCCAGCAGCGTAACTAGACAGGGGGAAGCCTACGAGCAGTACTTC.

This clone has only a few counts. The J gene is TRBJ1-5, the V gene TRBV28; D ambiguous. The CDR3 sequence is 15 residues long. Germline V gene data show CDR1 as MDHEN and CDR2 as SYDVKM. V shed 4 bases and J shed 1 base, with 11 bases lying between them. The CDR3 spells CASSSSLQSNQPQHF. CDR3 coding DNA: TGTGCCAGCAGTTCCTCTCTACAGAGCAATCAGCCCCAGCATTTT.

This clone is large (0.1 to 1%) by share. The rearrangement joins TRBV27 to TRBJ2-1, with D possibly TRBD2 on 5 matching bases. CDR3 length: 13 amino acids. V was trimmed by 4 bases and J by 9 bases, leaving 13 bases between them. Germline V CDR1 and CDR2: MNHEY, SMNVEV (reference sequence). The CDR3 loop is CASSSTAAGEQFF. CDR3 sequence (DNA): TGTGCCAGCAGTTCCACAGCGGCGGGTGAGCAGTTCTTC.

The chain joins TRBV5-4 to TRBJ2-7; 10 bases are a match to TRBD2. This CDR3 contains 13 residues. Germline CDR1 SGHNT, CDR2 YYREEE (reference sequence). The V segment lost 9 bases and the J segment 1 base; nucleotides outside the gene matches: 4. This CDR3 is CATQRGGSYEQYF. The CDR3 bases are TGTGCCACCCAGCGGGGGGGTTCCTACGAGCAGTACTTC. Supplemented by reference TRBV5-4 and TRBJ2-7, the full variable domain reads ETGVTQSPTHLIKTRGQQVTLRCSSQSGHNTVSWYQQALGQGPQFIFQYYREEENGRGNFPPRFSGLQFPNYSSELNVNALELDDSALYLCATQRGGSYEQYFGPGTRLTVT.

The chain has TRBV10-3 and TRBJ2-7; TRBD1 aligns across 9 bases. CDR1 is ENHRY and CDR2 is SYGVKD in the germline V gene. V lost 5 bases and J lost 2; bases outside the gene matches: 1. The length of the CDR3 is 13 residues. CDR3 in DNA: TGTGCCATCAGTAGGGACAGGGCCTACGAGCAGTACTTC. Residues: CAISRDRAYEQYF.